These T cell receptor beta chains were read from a single sample in a study of blood T cell repertoires in COVID-19. Here immunoSEQ multiplex PCR was the method, and the copy in TCRdb shows in-frame clones only, minus some. The sample carries around 250,000 clones, roughly 86% recorded once. The material sequenced was peripheral blood. These receptors all come from an older woman who had recovered from COVID-19. The CDR3 runs from the conserved cysteine through the conserved F or W. The D gene is left open where the match is weak. The size entry is marked missing in some rows and otherwise reads once, few, many or a size class.

J: TRBJ1-5
size: once
D: NA
V: TRBV7-2
CDR3: CASSLQRAGQPQHF
DNA: TGTGCCAGCAGCCTACAGAGGGCAGGCCAGCCCCAGCATTTT

J: TRBJ2-1
size: NA
D: NA
V: TRBV5-6
CDR3: CASSPPGEEGSYNEQFF
DNA: TGTGCCAGCAGCCCCCCCGGGGAGGAGGGTTCCTACAATGAGCAGTTCTTC

J: TRBJ1-2
size: NA
D: NA
V: TRBV25-1
CDR3: CASSESPPGGYTF
DNA: TGTGCCAGCAGTGAATCCCCGCCCGGTGGCTACACCTTC

J: TRBJ1-2
size: NA
D: NA
V: TRBV27
CDR3: CASSLSAGLGGYTF
DNA: TGTGCCAGCAGCCTGAGCGCAGGGCTGGGCGGCTACACCTTC

J: TRBJ1-2
size: NA
D: NA
V: TRBV5-1
CDR3: CASSREGGNYGYTF
DNA: TGCGCCAGCAGCCGGGAAGGGGGTAACTATGGCTACACCTTC

J: TRBJ2-7
size: once
D: NA
V: TRBV3-1/TRBV3-2
CDR3: CASSPPAPRGEQYF
DNA: TGTGCCAGCAGCCCCCCGGCCCCTCGGGGCGAGCAGTACTTC

J: TRBJ1-4
size: NA
D: NA
V: TRBV3-1/TRBV3-2
CDR3: CASSQDPAGVSNEKLFF
DNA: TGTGCCAGCAGCCAAGATCCGGCGGGGGTGTCTAATGAAAAACTGTTTTTT

J: TRBJ1-1
size: NA
D: TRBD1
V: TRBV27
CDR3: CATRKDRGSLNTEAFF
DNA: TGTGCCACCCGAAAGGACAGGGGCAGTTTGAACACTGAAGCTTTCTTT

J: TRBJ2-7
size: few
D: TRBD2
V: TRBV7-3
CDR3: CASSLTLAAGEQYF
DNA: TGTGCCAGCAGCTTGACACTAGCGGCGGGGGAGCAGTACTTC

J: TRBJ1-5
size: NA
D: NA
V: TRBV2
CDR3: CASATESNQPQHF
DNA: TGTGCCAGCGCGACAGAATCCAATCAGCCCCAGCATTTT

J: TRBJ1-5
size: few
D: TRBD1
V: TRBV5-1
CDR3: CASSPDRGNQPQHF
DNA: TGCGCCAGCAGCCCGGACAGGGGTAATCAGCCCCAGCATTTT

J: TRBJ1-4
size: NA
D: NA
V: TRBV5-4
CDR3: CASSLQGTNEKLFF
DNA: TGTGCCAGCAGCTTACAGGGAACTAATGAAAAACTGTTTTTT

J: TRBJ2-7
size: NA
D: NA
V: TRBV6-5
CDR3: CASSSLSEQYF
DNA: TGTGCCAGCAGTTCCCTAAGCGAGCAGTACTTC

J: TRBJ2-7
size: NA
D: TRBD1
V: TRBV6-5
CDR3: CASSFTGVSYEQYF
DNA: TGTGCCAGCAGTTTTACAGGGGTCTCCTACGAGCAGTACTTC

J: TRBJ1-1
size: NA
D: NA
V: TRBV7-9
CDR3: CASSADSFVGF
DNA: TGTGCCAGCAGCGCGGACAGTTTCGTCGGATTT

J: TRBJ2-5
size: NA
D: TRBD1
V: TRBV10-3
CDR3: CAISANRGQETQYF
DNA: TGTGCCATCAGTGCAAACAGGGGACAAGAGACCCAGTACTTC

J: TRBJ1-2
size: NA
D: NA
V: TRBV28
CDR3: CASSLNHGYTF
DNA: TGTGCCAGCAGTCTAAACCATGGCTACACCTTC

J: TRBJ1-4
size: NA
D: TRBD1
V: TRBV12-3/TRBV12-4
CDR3: CASSDRGEKLFF
DNA: TGTGCCAGCTCGGACAGGGGTGAAAAACTGTTTTTT

J: TRBJ1-2
size: NA
D: NA
V: TRBV5-6
CDR3: CASSSGQSGYTF
DNA: TGTGCCAGCAGCTCCGGACAGTCTGGCTACACCTTC

J: TRBJ2-2
size: NA
D: TRBD2
V: TRBV6-5
CDR3: CASSYSAGLVAGELFF
DNA: TGTGCCAGCAGTTACTCAGCGGGGTTGGTAGCCGGGGAGCTGTTTTTT

J: TRBJ2-3
size: few
D: NA
V: TRBV7-3
CDR3: CASSLESTTDTQYF
DNA: TGTGCCAGCAGCCTAGAGTCCACCACAGATACGCAGTATTTT

J: TRBJ2-7
size: NA
D: NA
V: TRBV18
CDR3: CASSPRTADYEQYF
DNA: TGTGCCAGCTCACCTCGGACAGCAGACTACGAGCAGTACTTC

J: TRBJ2-5
size: NA
D: NA
V: TRBV28
CDR3: CASGGAPKTQYF
DNA: TGTGCCAGCGGGGGGGCCCCTAAAACCCAGTACTTC

J: TRBJ2-1
size: NA
D: NA
V: TRBV10-3
CDR3: CAISVTHEQFF
DNA: TGTGCCATCAGTGTCACACATGAGCAGTTCTTC

J: TRBJ2-1
size: once
D: NA
V: TRBV11-2
CDR3: CASNQGTPYNEQFF
DNA: TGTGCCAGCAATCAGGGGACCCCCTACAATGAGCAGTTCTTC

J: TRBJ1-2
size: once
D: NA
V: TRBV7-8
CDR3: CASSLVGWRGYTF
DNA: TGTGCCAGCAGCTTAGTAGGCTGGAGGGGCTACACCTTC

J: TRBJ2-1
size: NA
D: TRBD1
V: TRBV6-6
CDR3: CASTYGTGKLFF
DNA: TGTGCCAGCACCTACGGGACAGGGAAGTTGTTCTTC

J: TRBJ1-1
size: NA
D: TRBD1
V: TRBV19
CDR3: CATQRQGNTEAFF
DNA: TGTGCCACCCAAAGACAGGGGAACACTGAAGCTTTCTTT